The 8 T cell receptor beta chains below all came from one sample that was sequenced in a study of shared clonotypes between healthy human individuals. Repertoires were generated with immunoSEQ multiplex PCR, while TCRdb's copy carries only in-frame clones and drops some. The sample carries 2 million to 2.5 million clones, almost 96% recorded once. Sequences were obtained from naive CD4+ T cells sorted from blood. The subset: CD45RA+ positively selected. The receptors come from a man between 18 and 29 years old in good health.

The rearrangement links TRBV18 to TRBJ1-2, with D possibly TRBD1 on 5 matching bases. The CDR3 spans 15 residues. V was cut by 3 bases and J by 2 bases, with 13 bases left in between. Germline loops: CDR1 KGHSH, CDR2 LQKENI. The CDR3 DNA reads TGTGCCAGCTCACCGACGGGACCTACCAACTATGGCTACACCTTC. Its translation: CASSPTGPTNYGYTF.

The gene calls are TRBV28 and TRBJ1-6; D is unresolved. The CDR3 runs to 14 residues. V was cut by 2 bases and J by 7 bases, with 9 bases left in between. Germline CDR1 reads MDHEN; CDR2 reads SYDVKM. As DNA, the CDR3 is TGTGCCAGCAGTTTAGAACAGCTCAATTCACCCCTCCACTTT. This translates into CASSLEQLNSPLHF.

With regard to this clone: Other DNA sequences in this specimen translate into the identical CDR3. The rearrangement uses TRBV18 and TRBJ2-5; 8 bases fit TRBD2. CDR1 and CDR2 from the germline V gene are KGHSH and LQKENI. CDR3 length equals 14 residues. Unmatched junction bases numbered 2, after V lost 2 bases and J lost 3 bases. The chain's CDR3 is CASSPTSGEETQYF. CDR3 coding DNA: TGTGCCAGCTCACCAACTAGCGGAGAAGAGACCCAGTACTTC.

This chain connects TRBV30 to TRBJ1-5; D is ambiguous. The V end was cut by 2 bases, the J end by 2 bases, with 25 bases between. This CDR3 region has 19 residues. The germline gives CDR1 GTSNPN, CDR2 SVGIG (reference sequence). The DNA of the CDR3 is TGTGCCTGGAGTCTTTCGGTAATGGGTAAGGCGGCCCGCAATCAGCCCCAGCATTTT. This codes for CAWSLSVMGKAARNQPQHF.

This clone was seen only once. The DNA of the CDR3 is TGTGCCAGCAGTTTAGGGCGGGGGTTCTCCTACGAGCAGTACTTC. This codes for CASSLGRGFSYEQYF. V gene TRBV28 combines with J gene TRBJ2-7, with 7 nucleotides matching TRBD2. There are 15 residues in the CDR3. Germline trimming cut 2 bases from V and 0 bases from J; bases unmatched to any gene: 4. CDR1 and CDR2 (germline): MDHEN, SYDVKM.

The table lists this clone with a few counts. The V call is TRBV19, the J call TRBJ1-6, with a possible D match to TRBD1 (5 bases). V lost 5 bases and J lost 1, with 12 bases in between. Germline CDR1 reads LNHDA; CDR2 reads SQIVND (reference sequence). The CDR3 covers 16 residues. CDR3 sequence (DNA): TGTGCCAGTAGTGGACAACAGGTATCCTATAATTCACCCCTCCACTTT. It specifies CASSGQQVSYNSPLHF. The variable domain in full, with the rest retrieved from reference TRBV19 and TRBJ1-6, is DGGITQSPKYLFRKEGQNVTLSCEQNLNHDAMYWYRQDPGQGLRLIYYSQIVNDFQKGDIAEGYSVSREKKESFPLTVTSAQKNPTAFYLCASSGQQVSYNSPLHFGNGTRLTVT.

The chain couples TRBV5-6 to TRBJ1-1, with D hard to call. The CDR3 spans 15 residues. Germline loops: CDR1 SGHDT, CDR2 YYEEEE. The V end lost 6 bases, the J end lost 4 bases, and 19 bases lay between the germline ends. This CDR3 is CASTPRPKGGTEAFF. The CDR3 nucleotides are TGTGCCAGCACCCCCCGTCCCAAAGGTGGCACTGAAGCTTTCTTT.

The chain joins TRBV10-3 to TRBJ1-2; TRBD1 aligns across 7 bases. From germline, CDR1 is ENHRY and CDR2 SYGVKD. With V trimmed by 3 bases and J by 7 bases, 5 bases remained unmatched. The CDR3 is 13 amino acids. CDR3 sequence (DNA): TGTGCCATCAGTGAAGGGGACAGTGCTGGCTACACCTTC. Protein sequence: CAISEGDSAGYTF.